These 32 T cell receptor beta chains were sequenced from one sample in a study of blood T cell repertoires in COVID-19 (dated by TCRdb to 2019 to 2021). Receptors were amplified or captured by the immunoSEQ multiplex PCR assay. Sourced from immuneACCESS, this table was stored by TCRdb with only in-frame sequences that have V and J called. A share of the clones is absent; for the studies checked, an unresolved V gene accounts for under half, and the remainder has no known explanation. In this sample the table shows about 230,000 clones, roughly 88% of which occur a single time. The ten biggest clones cover 2% to 2.5% of the sample. The specimen sequenced was PBMCs or T cells enriched from blood (not recorded which). The receptors derive from a woman in her 40s with acute COVID-19.

This chain joins TRBV9 and TRBJ2-1; 14 bases are shared with TRBD2. Germline CDR1 is SGDLS and CDR2 is YYNGEE. The CDR3 has 18 residues. V trimming: 8 bases; J trimming: 2 bases; junction bases outside the gene matches: 12. CDR3 residues: CASGETSGRVPAYNEQFF. As DNA, the CDR3 is TGTGCCAGTGGCGAGACTAGCGGGAGGGTCCCTGCCTACAATGAGCAGTTCTTC.

The genes are TRBV27 and TRBJ1-2; a weak D match, TRBD1 (5 bases). CDR3 size: 14 residues. With 4 bases removed from V and 8 bases from J, the gap between germline ends came to 17 bases. CDR1 is MNHEY and CDR2 is SMNVEV in the germline V gene (reference sequence). CDR3 protein: CASSSLPGFRGYTF. For the CDR3, the DNA is TGTGCCAGCAGTTCGTTGCCAGGGTTTCGGGGCTACACCTTC.

The CDR3 nucleotides read TGTGCCAGCAGTTCTTCTAGCGGGAGAGCTAGGAATGAGCAGTTCTTC. Encoded protein: CASSSSSGRARNEQFF. V gene TRBV27 combines with J gene TRBJ2-1; 10 positions match TRBD2. Germline values: CDR1 MNHEY, CDR2 SMNVEV (reference sequence). J gave up 7 bases and V 4 bases, and 10 bases lay outside the gene matches. This CDR3 spans 16 amino acids.

This chain links TRBV5-6 with TRBJ1-1, with 8 bases fitting TRBD1. Germline assignment: CDR1 SGHDT and CDR2 YYEEEE. Trimming cost V 0 bases and J 0 bases; bases outside gene matches: 4. This CDR3 is built from 16 residues. Here the CDR3 DNA reads TGTGCCAGCAGCTTGGGGACAGGGAGGATGAACACTGAAGCTTTCTTT. Protein sequence: CASSLGTGRMNTEAFF.

The V and J genes are TRBV7-6 and TRBJ2-7; the match to TRBD1 covers 9 bases. Germline trimming cut 1 base from V and 3 bases from J; bases unmatched to any gene: 4. CDR3 length: 15 amino acids. Germline CDR1 and CDR2: SGHVS and FNYEAQ. The CDR3 nucleotides are TGTGCCAGCAGCTTAGAACCGGGACAGGGCTACGAGCAGTACTTC. As protein: CASSLEPGQGYEQYF.

V and J are TRBV7-9 and TRBJ2-1, with 11 bases matching TRBD2. The germline CDR1 and CDR2 sequences are SEHNR and FQNEAQ (reference sequence). CDR3 length: 14 residues. V lost 6 bases and J lost 5; bases outside the gene matches: 3. The CDR3 loop reads CASSRLAGNNEQFF. The DNA of the CDR3 is TGTGCCAGCAGTAGACTAGCGGGGAACAATGAGCAGTTCTTC.

To note about this clone: At the DNA level, this CDR3 is encoded by other sequences in the same sample as well. The chain recombines TRBV29-1 with TRBJ1-2; TRBD1 agrees at 10 bases. The V gene's germline CDR1 is SQVTM and CDR2 ANQGSEA. Trimming cost V 7 bases and J 3 bases; bases outside gene matches: 5. CDR3 size: 13 residues. The CDR3 is CSARQGADYGYTF. The CDR3 nucleotides are TGCAGCGCCCGACAGGGGGCTGACTATGGCTACACCTTC.

V usage is TRBV7-2 and J usage is TRBJ1-3, with D uncertain. The V gene's germline CDR1 is SGHTA and CDR2 FQGNSA. Trimming left V 1 base short and J 0 bases short, with 10 bases between. This CDR3 is built from 16 residues. In DNA, the CDR3 is TGTGCCAGCAGCTTAGTGGCTCCATCCTCTGGAAACACCATATATTTT. Residues: CASSLVAPSSGNTIYF.

This clone appeared once. The gene calls are TRBV5-1 and TRBJ1-1, with D perhaps TRBD1 (5 bases). The CDR3 extends over 16 amino acids. Germline assignment: CDR1 SGHRS and CDR2 YFSETQ. V lost 4 bases to trimming and J lost 0 bases, with 16 bases between them. CDR3 DNA: TGCGCCAGCAGCCCCGGGGGGGGTCGAATGAACACTGAAGCTTTCTTT. Protein: CASSPGGGRMNTEAFF.

This chain links TRBV7-8 with TRBJ2-2, with 10 bases that match TRBD2. The CDR3 has 17 residues. V trimming: 5 bases; J trimming: 0 bases; junction bases outside the gene matches: 6. Germline CDR1 is SGHVS and CDR2 is FQNEAQ. The CDR3 protein is CASSILAGVSNTGELFF. In nucleotides, the CDR3 is TGTGCCAGCAGCATCCTAGCGGGGGTATCGAACACCGGGGAGCTGTTTTTT.

The chain joins TRBV15 to TRBJ2-5; no reliable D call. V shed 0 bases and J shed 4 bases, with 9 bases lying between them. Germline CDR1 and CDR2: LNHNV and YYDKDF (reference sequence). The length of the CDR3 is 14 residues. The CDR3 region has the DNA TGTGCCACCAGCAGAGACGGTCCACGAGAGACCCAGTACTTC. Amino acid sequence: CATSRDGPRETQYF.

The rearrangement links TRBV18 to TRBJ1-4; D not resolved. The CDR3 has 14 amino acids. V lost 8 bases and J lost 0, with 10 bases in between. Germline V gene data show CDR1 as KGHSH and CDR2 as LQKENI. The CDR3 region has the DNA TGTGCCAGCCGGGAAGTTGCAACTAATGAAAAACTGTTTTTT. It is translated as CASREVATNEKLFF.

The J gene is TRBJ2-3, the V gene TRBV3-1 (or the pseudogene TRBV3-2); maybe TRBD1 (6 bases). With 1 base removed from V and 2 bases from J, the gap between germline ends came to 10 bases. Germline CDR1 and CDR2: LGHDT and YNNKEL (reference sequence). CDR3 length: 15 amino acids. The CDR3 protein is CASSQGTGPTDTQYF. Here the CDR3 DNA reads TGTGCCAGCAGCCAAGGAACAGGGCCCACAGATACGCAGTATTTT.

The chain recombines TRBV27 with TRBJ2-7; D is possibly TRBD2 (5 bases). Deletions cut 2 bases from V and 5 bases from J, with 22 bases between. The CDR3 runs 17 residues. The germline gives CDR1 MNHEY, CDR2 SMNVEV (reference sequence). The chain's CDR3 is CASSLRSGALKHHEQYV. The CDR3 DNA is TGTGCCAGCAGTTTAAGGAGCGGTGCTCTAAAACACCACGAGCAGTACGTC.

V and J are TRBV7-8 and TRBJ1-1, with D unresolved. This CDR3 comprises 13 residues. V was clipped by 5 bases and J by 0 bases, with 7 bases between them. Germline values: CDR1 SGHVS, CDR2 FQNEAQ. In nucleotides, the CDR3 is TGTGCCAGCAGCGCGTCGATGAACACTGAAGCTTTCTTT. Protein: CASSASMNTEAFF.

This rearrangement joins TRBV14 to TRBJ2-1, with D possibly being TRBD2 (5 bases). Trimming removed 0 bases from V and 7 bases from J, with 10 bases in between. The germline V gene has CDR1 SGHDN and CDR2 FVKESK. The CDR3 consists of 14 residues. The CDR3 loop is CASSQDGVVNEQFF. In nucleotides, the CDR3 is TGTGCCAGCAGCCAAGACGGGGTAGTTAATGAGCAGTTCTTC.

This chain uses TRBV5-6 with TRBJ1-2, with 9 bases aligning to TRBD1. Trimming cost V 9 bases and J 3 bases; bases outside gene matches: 6. There are 13 residues in the CDR3. From germline, CDR1 is SGHDT and CDR2 YYEEEE. CDR3 in amino acids: CATRRQGDYGYTF. CDR3 coding DNA: TGTGCCACCCGACGACAGGGGGACTATGGCTACACCTTC.

V usage is TRBV29-1 and J usage is TRBJ1-1; 8 bases agree with TRBD1. From germline, CDR1 is SQVTM and CDR2 ANQGSEA. CDR3 length: 12 residues. V trimming: 4 bases; J trimming: 8 bases; junction bases outside the gene matches: 6. The CDR3 region has the DNA TGCAGCGTTGCGGGGACAGGAAAAGAAGCTTTCTTT. This translates into CSVAGTGKEAFF.

The chain couples TRBV2 to TRBJ1-6; D is unresolved. V was cut by 1 base and J by 10 bases, with 20 bases left in between. The germline CDR1 and CDR2 sequences are SNHLY and FYNNEI. This CDR3 contains 17 residues. CDR3 region: CASSEVIGGSDGSPLHF. As DNA, the CDR3 is TGTGCCAGCAGTGAAGTAATCGGCGGATCCGACGGGTCACCCCTCCACTTT.

V usage is TRBV18 and J usage is TRBJ1-4; D remains unclear. The CDR3 is 15 residues long. The germline V and J ends were trimmed by 0 bases and 0 bases, with 5 bases remaining between them. The germline gives CDR1 KGHSH, CDR2 LQKENI. The CDR3 sequence: CASSPPSSTNEKLFF. In DNA form, the CDR3 reads TGTGCCAGCTCACCACCGTCGTCAACTAATGAAAAACTGTTTTTT.

The V gene is TRBV29-1, the J gene TRBJ2-2; D may be TRBD2 (5 bases). This CDR3 is built from 13 residues. Trimming removed 5 bases at V and 3 bases at J, with 10 bases between. CDR1 is SQVTM, CDR2 ANQGSEA, per germline. CDR3 DNA: TGCAGCGTTAGTCGGGGTGACACCGGGGAGCTGTTTTTT. This translates into CSVSRGDTGELFF.

The chain links TRBV19 to TRBJ1-1, with 10 positions matching TRBD1. Germline V gene data show CDR1 as LNHDA and CDR2 as SQIVND (reference sequence). The trim removed 5 bases at V and 5 bases at J, leaving 8 bases unmatched. CDR3 length equals 15 residues. CDR3: CASSAPGQGRTEAFF. For the CDR3, the DNA is TGTGCCAGTAGTGCCCCGGGACAGGGGCGGACTGAAGCTTTCTTT.

The chain recombines TRBV4-3 with TRBJ2-3; weak D call: TRBD1 (5 bases). Per the germline V gene, CDR1 is LGHNA and CDR2 is YSLEER. The V and J ends lost 0 bases and 4 bases respectively, with 5 bases between them. The CDR3 has 13 amino acids. As DNA, the CDR3 is TGCGCCAGCAGCCAAGAAGGGGCAGATACGCAGTATTTT. Translating it yields CASSQEGADTQYF.

J is TRBJ1-1 and V is TRBV20-1; no clear D gene. The ends were cut back, 3 bases at V and 10 bases at J, with 15 bases in the middle. CDR1 and CDR2 from the germline V gene are DFQATT and SNEGSKA (reference sequence). The CDR3 has 12 residues. The CDR3 loop reads CSASPGGPAAFF. CDR3 nucleotide sequence: TGCAGTGCTAGTCCGGGAGGACCTGCAGCTTTCTTT.

This chain joins TRBV19 and TRBJ1-5, with D hard to call. Germline V gene data show CDR1 as LNHDA and CDR2 as SQIVND (reference sequence). CDR3 length: 17 amino acids. V lost 6 bases and J lost 4, with 22 bases in between. The CDR3 DNA reads as TGTGCCAGTAGCCCGATTGGTCAACGTCCGGGGAATCAGCCCCAGCATTTT. It encodes CASSPIGQRPGNQPQHF.

The chain carries TRBV7-2 and TRBJ1-6; 8 nucleotides align to TRBD1. From germline, CDR1 is SGHTA and CDR2 FQGNSA. V shed 6 bases and J 10 bases; nucleotides not matched to a gene: 8. The CDR3 has 14 residues. Here the CDR3 reads CASSSQGVGSPLHF. CDR3 in DNA: TGTGCCAGCAGTTCACAGGGGGTAGGGTCACCCCTCCACTTT.

CDR3 amino acids: CASSLIRTGNEKLFF. CDR3 DNA: TGTGCCAGCAGCCTCATCCGGACAGGGAATGAAAAACTGTTTTTT. This rearrangement joins TRBV14 to TRBJ1-4; 8 bases fit TRBD1. The CDR3 runs to 15 residues. The V gene's germline CDR1 is SGHDN and CDR2 FVKESK. V was clipped by 4 bases and J by 5 bases; unmatched bases: 6.

The CDR3 sequence is CAWTRTGALNTEAFF. CDR3 nucleotide sequence: TGTGCCTGGACCCGGACAGGGGCCCTGAACACTGAAGCTTTCTTT. The V and J genes are TRBV30 and TRBJ1-1, with 9 bases aligning to TRBD1. This CDR3 region has 15 residues. The germline CDR1 and CDR2 sequences are GTSNPN and SVGIG (reference sequence). V lost 4 bases and J lost 0; bases outside the gene matches: 6.

The gene calls are TRBV15 and TRBJ2-7; TRBD1 matches 7 bases. The CDR3 extends over 15 amino acids. CDR1 is LNHNV, CDR2 YYDKDF, per germline (reference sequence). The V and J ends lost 0 bases and 7 bases, in that order; junction bases with no gene match: 9. CDR3 residues: CATSRDLRGQGEQYV. CDR3 DNA sequence: TGTGCCACCAGCAGAGACTTAAGGGGGCAGGGTGAGCAGTACGTC.

The CDR3 reads CASSLEGASGRWDTQYF. CDR3 nucleotide sequence: TGTGCCAGCAGCTTAGAAGGGGCTAGCGGGAGATGGGATACGCAGTATTTT. The V call is TRBV11-2, the J call TRBJ2-3, with TRBD2 identical over 10 bases. Trimming took 0 bases from V and 6 from J; bases not matched to a gene: 9. The CDR3 has 17 residues. Germline V CDR1 and CDR2: SGHAT, FQNNGV.

The rearrangement uses TRBV24-1 and TRBJ1-2; D possibly corresponds to TRBD1 (6 bases). V lost 1 base and J 3 bases, leaving 8 bases between the germline ends. CDR3 length equals 14 residues. Germline V gives CDR1 KGHDR, CDR2 SFDVKD. The CDR3 DNA sequence: TGTGCCACCAGTGATTTTCCAGGGGACTATGGCTACACCTTC. This sequence encodes CATSDFPGDYGYTF.

The CDR3, as DNA: TGTGCCAGTAGTATCGACAGGTCTGATTCACCCCTCCACTTT. As protein: CASSIDRSDSPLHF. V and J are TRBV19 and TRBJ1-6, with D perhaps TRBD1 (6 bases). This CDR3 is 14 amino acids long. V gave up 3 bases and J gave up 8 bases, with 11 bases separating them. Germline V gene data show CDR1 as LNHDA and CDR2 as SQIVND (reference sequence).